This section outlines one T cell receptor (beta chain) sequence together with its context. This record comes from a study of blood T cell repertoires in COVID-19. Study-level background: Both acute and convalescent COVID-19 samples were obtained from the United States, Italy and Spain. Nucleic acid was either cDNA or gDNA, and it came from T cells, B-cell-depleted T cells, or PBMCs.

How the authors handled the data: Nucleated cell number was recorded as an estimate derived from reference gene primer amplification. Using immunoSEQ multiplex PCR, the repertoire was profiled, and TCRdb retains in-frame clones only, with some absent. The V and J calls and the clone size are those of that table, but D and trimming were determined from the DNA. The repertoire holds around 260,000 clones, with around nine tenths as singletons. Specimen: peripheral blood. The TCR comes from a man aged 30 to 39 with active or convalescent COVID-19.

Here the CDR3 reads CASRKQGLPAYEQYF. Here the CDR3 DNA reads TGTGCCAGCAGGAAACAGGGCTTACCTGCTTACGAGCAGTACTTC. The chain joins TRBV6-5 to TRBJ2-7; a weak D match, TRBD1 (6 bases). Germline values: CDR1 MNHEY, CDR2 SVGAGI. Trimming shortened V by 6 bases and J by 4 bases, and 19 bases separated the two germline ends. The CDR3 covers 15 residues.